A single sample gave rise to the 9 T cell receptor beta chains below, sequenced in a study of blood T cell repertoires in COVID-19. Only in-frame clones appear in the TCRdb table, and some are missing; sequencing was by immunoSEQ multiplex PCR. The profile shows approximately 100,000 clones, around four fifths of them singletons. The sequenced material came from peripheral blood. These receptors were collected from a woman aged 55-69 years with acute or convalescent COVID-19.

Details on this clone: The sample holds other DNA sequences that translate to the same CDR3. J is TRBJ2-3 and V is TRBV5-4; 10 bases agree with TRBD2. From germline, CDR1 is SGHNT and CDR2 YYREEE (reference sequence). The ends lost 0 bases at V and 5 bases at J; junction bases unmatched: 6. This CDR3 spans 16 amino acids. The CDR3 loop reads CASSLGLAGARDTQYF. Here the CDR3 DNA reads TGTGCCAGCAGCTTGGGGCTAGCGGGGGCCCGAGATACGCAGTATTTT.

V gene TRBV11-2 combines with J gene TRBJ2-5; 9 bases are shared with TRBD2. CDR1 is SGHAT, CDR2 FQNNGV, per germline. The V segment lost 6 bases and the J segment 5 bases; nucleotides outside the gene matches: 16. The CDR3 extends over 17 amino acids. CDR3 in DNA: TGTGCCAGCAGTAAAGTGGCGGGGGGGTTTTCTTGGGAGACCCAGTACTTC. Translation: CASSKVAGGFSWETQYF.

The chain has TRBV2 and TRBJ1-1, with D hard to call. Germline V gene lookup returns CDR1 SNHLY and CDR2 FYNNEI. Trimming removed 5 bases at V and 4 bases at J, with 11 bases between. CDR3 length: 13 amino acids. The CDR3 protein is CASSIGIFTEAFF. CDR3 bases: TGTGCCAGCAGTATTGGCATATTCACTGAAGCTTTCTTT.

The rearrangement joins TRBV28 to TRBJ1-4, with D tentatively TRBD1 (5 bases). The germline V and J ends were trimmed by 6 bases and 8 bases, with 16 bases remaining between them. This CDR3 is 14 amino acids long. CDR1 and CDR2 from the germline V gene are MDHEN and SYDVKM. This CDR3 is CASRVDSGWEKLFF. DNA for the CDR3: TGTGCCAGCAGAGTTGACAGTGGTTGGGAAAAACTGTTTTTT.

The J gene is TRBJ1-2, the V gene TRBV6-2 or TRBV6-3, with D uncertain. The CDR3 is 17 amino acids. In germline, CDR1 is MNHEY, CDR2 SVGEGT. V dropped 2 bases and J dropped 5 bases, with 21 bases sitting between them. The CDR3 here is CASSYPRTGRGSYGYTF. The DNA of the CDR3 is TGTGCCAGCAGTTACCCCCGCACTGGACGGGGTTCGTATGGCTACACCTTC.

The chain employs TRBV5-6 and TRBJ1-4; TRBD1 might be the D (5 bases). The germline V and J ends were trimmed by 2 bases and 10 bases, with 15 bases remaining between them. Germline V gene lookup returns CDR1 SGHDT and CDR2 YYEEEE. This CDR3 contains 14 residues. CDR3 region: CASSFLGGDGKLFF. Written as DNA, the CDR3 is TGTGCCAGCAGCTTTTTGGGGGGAGATGGAAAACTGTTTTTT.

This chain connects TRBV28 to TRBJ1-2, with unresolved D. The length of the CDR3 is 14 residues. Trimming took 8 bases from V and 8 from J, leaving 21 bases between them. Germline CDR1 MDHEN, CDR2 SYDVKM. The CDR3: CASSFPIRGPGYTF. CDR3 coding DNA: TGTGCCAGCTCCTTCCCGATCAGAGGGCCCGGCTACACCTTC.

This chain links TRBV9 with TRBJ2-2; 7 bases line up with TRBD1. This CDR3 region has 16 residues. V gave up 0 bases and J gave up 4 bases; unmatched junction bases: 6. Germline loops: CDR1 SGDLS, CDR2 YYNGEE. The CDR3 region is CASSVAPTGPTGELFF. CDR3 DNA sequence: TGTGCCAGCAGCGTAGCCCCGACAGGGCCCACCGGGGAGCTGTTTTTT.

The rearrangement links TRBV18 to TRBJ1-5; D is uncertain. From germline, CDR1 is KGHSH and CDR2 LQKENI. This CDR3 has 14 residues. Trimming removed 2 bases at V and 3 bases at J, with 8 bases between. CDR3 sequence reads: CASSPMADNQPQHF. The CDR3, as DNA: TGTGCCAGCTCACCAATGGCAGACAATCAGCCCCAGCATTTT.